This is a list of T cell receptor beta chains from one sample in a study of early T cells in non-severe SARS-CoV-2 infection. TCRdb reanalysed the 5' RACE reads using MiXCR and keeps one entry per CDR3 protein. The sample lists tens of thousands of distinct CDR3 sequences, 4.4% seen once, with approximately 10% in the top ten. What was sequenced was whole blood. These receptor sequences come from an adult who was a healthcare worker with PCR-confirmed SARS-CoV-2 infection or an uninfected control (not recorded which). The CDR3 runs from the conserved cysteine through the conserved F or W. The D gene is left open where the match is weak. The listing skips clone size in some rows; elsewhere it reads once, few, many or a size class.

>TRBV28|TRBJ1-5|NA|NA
CASSLSAVGRGRNQPQHF
TGTGCCAGCAGTTTATCGGCGGTCGGCAGGGGTCGCAATCAGCCCCAGCATTTT
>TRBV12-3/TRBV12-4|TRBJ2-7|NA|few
CASRIQGSYEQYF
TGTGCCAGCAGAATACAGGGATCCTACGAGCAGTACTTC
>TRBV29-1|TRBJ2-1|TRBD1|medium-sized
CSVRKRRTGTDPYNEQFF
TGCAGCGTGAGGAAACGACGAACCGGGACAGATCCCTACAATGAGCAGTTCTTC
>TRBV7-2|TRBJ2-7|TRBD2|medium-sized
CASSLTSVGIYEQYF
TGTGCCAGCAGCTTGACTAGCGTGGGGATCTACGAGCAGTACTTC
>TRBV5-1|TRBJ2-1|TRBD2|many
CASNEISGRTSSYNEQFF
TGCGCCAGCAACGAAATTAGCGGGAGGACAAGCTCCTACAATGAGCAGTTCTTC
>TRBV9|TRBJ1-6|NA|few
CASSVAPGQSINSPLHF
TGTGCCAGCAGCGTAGCTCCCGGACAGTCAATTAATTCACCCCTCCACTTT
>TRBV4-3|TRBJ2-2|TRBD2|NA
CASSPEREIGTGELFF
TGCGCCAGCAGCCCAGAGCGGGAGATCGGGACCGGGGAGCTGTTTTTT
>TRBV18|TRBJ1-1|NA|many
CASSPNSMNTEAFF
TGTGCCAGCTCACCAAACAGCATGAACACTGAAGCTTTCTTT
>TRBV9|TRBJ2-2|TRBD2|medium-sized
CASSARAGGETGELFF
TGTGCCAGCAGCGCCAGGGCGGGAGGGGAAACCGGGGAGCTGTTTTTT
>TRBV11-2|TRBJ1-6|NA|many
CASSLETGRNSPLHF
TGTGCCAGCAGCTTAGAAACAGGTCGTAATTCACCCCTCCACTTT
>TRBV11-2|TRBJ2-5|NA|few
CASSPSGFLYQETQYF
TGTGCCAGCAGTCCCAGCGGGTTCCTCTACCAAGAGACCCAGTACTTC
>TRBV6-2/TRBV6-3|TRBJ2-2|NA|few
CASSGGRDRNTGELFF
TGTGCCAGCAGTGGAGGGAGGGACAGGAACACCGGGGAGCTGTTTTTT
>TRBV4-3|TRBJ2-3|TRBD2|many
CASSQYGLARRPGGTDTQYF
TGCGCCAGCAGCCAATACGGACTAGCGAGGCGTCCCGGTGGCACAGATACGCAGTATTTT
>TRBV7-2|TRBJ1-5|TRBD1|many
CASSSNRGGNQPQHF
TGTGCCAGCAGCTCAAACAGGGGTGGCAATCAGCCCCAGCATTTT
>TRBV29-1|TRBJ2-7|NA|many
CSVGQVSYEQYF
TGCAGCGTTGGGCAGGTCTCCTACGAGCAGTACTTC
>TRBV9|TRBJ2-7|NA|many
CASSVGQSYEQYF
TGTGCCAGCAGCGTAGGACAGTCCTACGAGCAGTACTTC
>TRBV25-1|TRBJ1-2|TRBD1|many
CASSGQGYGYTF
TGTGCCAGCAGTGGACAGGGCTATGGCTACACCTTC
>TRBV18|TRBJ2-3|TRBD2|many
CASSPLAGADTQYF
TGTGCCAGCTCACCACTAGCGGGAGCAGATACGCAGTATTTT
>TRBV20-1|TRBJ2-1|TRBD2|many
CSARRGGSYSYNEQFF
TGCAGTGCTAGACGGGGCGGGAGTTACTCCTACAATGAGCAGTTCTTC
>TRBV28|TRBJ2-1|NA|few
CASSFFDKPRYNEQFF
TGTGCCAGCAGCTTCTTCGACAAGCCTCGATACAATGAGCAGTTCTTC
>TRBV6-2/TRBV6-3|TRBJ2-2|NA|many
CASSYGATGRSGELFF
TGTGCCAGCAGTTACGGTGCAACAGGGCGTAGCGGGGAGCTGTTTTTT
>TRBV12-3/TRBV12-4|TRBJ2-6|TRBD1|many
CASSSGTGRFAGANVLTF
TGTGCCAGCAGTTCTGGGACAGGGAGGTTCGCTGGGGCCAACGTCCTGACTTTC
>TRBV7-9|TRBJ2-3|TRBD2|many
CASSQRASGSDTQYF
TGTGCCAGCAGCCAGAGGGCTAGCGGGAGTGATACGCAGTATTTT
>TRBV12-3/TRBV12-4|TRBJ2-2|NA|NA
CASSLRGGELFF
TGTGCCAGCAGTTTGAGGGGCGGGGAGCTGTTTTTT
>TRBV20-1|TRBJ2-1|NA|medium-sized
CSAPPGTYYNEQFF
TGCAGTGCCCCCCCCGGGACGTACTACAATGAGCAGTTCTTC
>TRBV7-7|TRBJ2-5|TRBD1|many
CASSPSPGQGEETQYF
TGTGCTAGCAGCCCCTCGCCAGGACAGGGGGAAGAGACCCAGTACTTC
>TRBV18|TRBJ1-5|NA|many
CASSLQDGNQPQHF
TGTGCCAGCTCACTTCAAGACGGGAATCAGCCCCAGCATTTT
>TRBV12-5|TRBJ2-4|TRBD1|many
CASGPRITGGSSKNIQYF
TGTGCTAGTGGTCCAAGAATCACAGGGGGCTCGTCCAAAAACATTCAGTACTTC
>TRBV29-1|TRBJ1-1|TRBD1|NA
CSVEGTGRRDTEAFF
TGCAGCGTTGAAGGGACAGGGAGACGGGACACTGAAGCTTTCTTT
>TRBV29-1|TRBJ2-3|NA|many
CSVVRGKGTDTQYF
TGCAGCGTTGTAAGGGGAAAAGGAACAGATACGCAGTATTTT
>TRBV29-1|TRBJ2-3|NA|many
CSVEDGGSTDTQYF
TGCAGCGTTGAAGACGGCGGGAGCACAGATACGCAGTATTTT
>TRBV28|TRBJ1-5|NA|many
CASSGPDNQPQHF
TGTGCCAGCAGTGGGCCGGACAATCAGCCCCAGCATTTT
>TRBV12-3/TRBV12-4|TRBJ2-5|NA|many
CASSLLGQETQYF
TGTGCCAGCAGTTTACTGGGCCAAGAGACCCAGTACTTC